The 2 T cell receptor beta chains reported below all come from one sample, sequenced in a study of cytomegalovirus exposure and HLA in healthy donors. It was with 60 Vbeta and 13 Jbeta primers that the PCR ran. TCRdb's copy holds only in-frame clones and misses some; the assay was immunoSEQ multiplex PCR. The profile shows about 130,000 clones, 77% of them singletons. Material for sequencing was PBMCs. These receptors all stem from a woman aged 40-49 years in good health and CMV-seropositive.

This chain joins TRBV30 and TRBJ1-2, with unresolved D. Trimming removed 3 bases at V and 3 bases at J, with 11 bases between. This CDR3 contains 13 residues. Germline V gene sequence: CDR1 GTSNPN, CDR2 SVGIG (reference sequence). The DNA for the CDR3 is TGTGCCTGGAGAGGGAGCTCTGACTATGGCTACACCTTC. Translating gives CAWRGSSDYGYTF.

This chain links TRBV5-4 with TRBJ2-7, with D maybe TRBD2 (6 bases). In germline, CDR1 is SGHNT, CDR2 YYREEE (reference sequence). The CDR3 is 15 amino acids. The V end lost 4 bases, the J end lost 1 base, and 15 bases lay between the germline ends. The CDR3 reads CASSRRGLDSYEQYF. The CDR3 DNA reads as TGTGCCAGCAGCCGGAGGGGTCTCGATTCCTACGAGCAGTACTTC.